The 18 T cell receptor beta chains presented below share a single source sample, sequenced in a study of T cells in Graves' hyperthyroidism and ophthalmopathy. What was amplified from RNA transcripts were TCR beta CDR3 regions. HTBI primers were used for first-round RT-PCR of the TCR CDR3. Using its own MiXCR run on the multiplex PCR reads, TCRdb lists one record per CDR3 protein. The sample lists about 530,000 distinct CDR3 sequences; 17% were seen once. Material: blood. These receptors were taken from a young woman with Graves' ophthalmopathy.

CDR3 DNA: TGCGCCAGCAGCCAAGATGAGGCAGATACGCAGTATTTT. It encodes CASSQDEADTQYF. This chain links TRBV4-1 with TRBJ2-3; D gene uncertain. The CDR3 is 13 amino acids. CDR1 and CDR2 from the germline V gene are MGHRA and YSYEKL. V was shortened by 0 bases and J by 4 bases, with 5 bases between the two germline ends.

This chain connects TRBV4-1 to TRBJ1-2; D is ambiguous. This CDR3 has 14 amino acids. Germline loops: CDR1 MGHRA, CDR2 YSYEKL. V gave up 0 bases and J gave up 10 bases, with 15 bases separating them. The CDR3 nucleotides are TGCGCCAGCAGCCAAGATCGGCGGACGGAGTACTACACCTTC. The encoded protein is CASSQDRRTEYYTF.

This clonotype occurred many times. V and J are TRBV2 and TRBJ2-3; D gene ambiguous. Germline lookup yields CDR1 SNHLY and CDR2 FYNNEI. V was trimmed by 5 bases and J by 7 bases, leaving 10 bases between them. The CDR3 contains 12 residues. CDR3 nucleotides: TGTGCCAGCAGTCTCGGGTGGAATACGCAGTATTTT. It yields the protein CASSLGWNTQYF.

This clonotype was observed many times. The rearrangement joins TRBV20-1 to TRBJ2-1, with D perhaps TRBD1 (5 bases). The germline CDR1 and CDR2 sequences are DFQATT and SNEGSKA (reference sequence). V lost 3 bases and J lost 1, with 10 bases in between. This CDR3 is built from 14 residues. CDR3 amino acids: CSASKGSSYNEQFF. DNA for the CDR3: TGCAGTGCTAGTAAGGGGTCATCCTACAATGAGCAGTTCTTC.

This clonotype was seen at least ten times. The chain recombines TRBV20-1 with TRBJ2-1; 11 bases align to TRBD2. Germline loops: CDR1 DFQATT, CDR2 SNEGSKA (reference sequence). The CDR3 spans 14 residues. The chain's CDR3 is CRGIGTSGNNEQFF. Here the CDR3 DNA reads TGCAGAGGGATCGGGACTAGCGGAAACAATGAGCAGTTCTTC.

This clonotype was counted a few times. The chain carries TRBV7-9 and TRBJ1-1; D remains unclear. Between the trimmed V and J ends, which lost 1 base and 1 base, there was a span of 7 bases. This CDR3 has 14 amino acids. Per germline, CDR1 SEHNR and CDR2 FQNEAQ (reference sequence). CDR3 protein: CASSLVLGNTEAFF. Here the CDR3 DNA reads TGTGCCAGCAGCTTAGTTCTCGGGAACACTGAAGCTTTCTTT.

The chain has TRBV20-1 and TRBJ2-1; no clear D gene. The CDR3 has 14 amino acids. V lost 6 bases, J lost 2 bases, and 14 bases lay in between. Germline CDR1 and CDR2: DFQATT and SNEGSKA (reference sequence). CDR3 protein: CSASSLSTYNEQFF. Written as DNA, the CDR3 is TGCAGTGCCAGCAGTCTATCAACCTACAATGAGCAGTTCTTC.

This clonotype was seen at least ten times. The CDR3 here is CASSKESDSGTEAFF. As DNA, the CDR3 is TGTGCCAGCAGTAAAGAATCGGACAGTGGCACTGAAGCTTTCTTT. The chain employs TRBV28 and TRBJ1-1; weak D call: TRBD1 (6 bases). This CDR3 is 15 amino acids long. Deletions cut 5 bases from V and 4 bases from J, with 17 bases between. The germline V gene encodes CDR1 MDHEN and CDR2 SYDVKM.

In its sample, this clonotype was seen many times. The chain combines TRBV13 with TRBJ2-7; D uncertain. Germline-derived CDR1 and CDR2 are PRHDT and FYEKMQ (reference sequence). Trimming stripped 3 bases from V and 3 bases from J, with 6 bases between. CDR3 length equals 12 residues. The CDR3 loop is CASSFWGYEQYF. CDR3 sequence (DNA): TGTGCCAGCAGCTTCTGGGGCTACGAGCAGTACTTC.

This clonotype was picked up many times. The chain carries TRBV28 and TRBJ2-7; 9 bases fit TRBD2. Germline V CDR1 and CDR2: MDHEN, SYDVKM. The ends lost 5 bases at V and 3 bases at J; junction bases unmatched: 5. CDR3 length equals 14 residues. DNA for the CDR3: TGTGCCAGCAGTATGCGGGAGGGGATCTACGAGCAGTACTTC. Its translation: CASSMREGIYEQYF.

This clonotype has only a few counts. V and J are TRBV5-1 and TRBJ1-6; 7 nucleotides line up with TRBD1. Losses at the gene ends were 3 bases for V and 6 bases for J; bases not matched to a gene: 3. CDR1 is SGHRS, CDR2 YFSETQ, per germline. The CDR3 totals 14 residues. The CDR3 DNA sequence: TGCGCCAGCAGCTCCGGGACAGCTAATTCACCCCTCCACTTT. Translating it yields CASSSGTANSPLHF.

This clonotype showed up just a few times. A much larger clonotype is one base distant, so this may be a read error. V gene TRBV24-1 combines with J gene TRBJ2-5; 7 bases are a match to TRBD1. The CDR3 has 15 residues. Germline CDR1 reads KGHDR; CDR2 reads SFDVKD. V lost 4 bases and J lost 5; bases outside the gene matches: 9. The CDR3 region has the DNA TGTGCCACCAGTGACCTGGACAGGTGGGGGGAGACCCAGTACTTC. It translates to CATSDLDRWGETQYF.

This clonotype was found a few times. V and J are TRBV10-2 and TRBJ1-1; D gene ambiguous. The CDR3 has 15 amino acids. Germline lookup yields CDR1 WSHSY and CDR2 SAAADI. The ends were cut back, 0 bases at V and 1 base at J, with 9 bases in the middle. This chain's CDR3 is CASSESFTENTEAFF. In DNA, the CDR3 is TGCGCCAGCAGTGAGTCATTCACAGAGAACACTGAAGCTTTCTTT.

This clonotype was detected many times. The chain links TRBV25-1 to TRBJ2-3; D is perhaps TRBD1 (6 bases). Germline loops: CDR1 MGHDK, CDR2 SYGVNS. Trimming took off 5 bases at V and 2 bases at J, with 14 bases between the two ends. This CDR3 contains 15 residues. The CDR3 protein is CASSSPRQVTDTQYF. In DNA form, the CDR3 reads TGTGCCAGCAGTTCCCCGAGACAGGTCACAGATACGCAGTATTTT.

The chain uses TRBV19 and TRBJ2-7; 9 bases fit TRBD2. The germline gives CDR1 LNHDA, CDR2 SQIVND (reference sequence). CDR3 length: 17 residues. V shed 3 bases, J shed 7 bases, and the junction held 16 bases outside the gene matches. CDR3 amino acids: CASSIGVAGVTTGEQYF. The CDR3 coding sequence is TGTGCCAGTAGTATTGGAGTAGCGGGAGTTACTACGGGGGAGCAGTACTTC. Full variable domain (remainder filled in from reference TRBV19 and TRBJ2-7): DGGITQSPKYLFRKEGQNVTLSCEQNLNHDAMYWYRQDPGQGLRLIYYSQIVNDFQKGDIAEGYSVSREKKESFPLTVTSAQKNPTAFYLCASSIGVAGVTTGEQYFGPGTRLTVT.

This clonotype was detected ten times or more. The chain is built from TRBV6-1 and TRBJ2-5; TRBD2 agrees at 8 bases. This CDR3 region has 14 residues. J gave up 5 bases and V 8 bases, and 10 bases lay outside the gene matches. The V gene's germline CDR1 is MNHNS and CDR2 SASEGT. CDR3 protein: CASGEGRGEETQYF. The CDR3 bases are TGTGCCAGCGGGGAGGGGCGGGGGGAGGAGACCCAGTACTTC.

The chain carries TRBV28 and TRBJ1-2; maybe TRBD1 (5 bases). Trimming cost V 6 bases and J 4 bases, with 12 bases left between them. In germline, CDR1 is MDHEN, CDR2 SYDVKM. The CDR3 runs to 13 residues. The CDR3 loop is CASSGGGTYGYTF. CDR3 nucleotides: TGTGCCAGCAGCGGGGGTGGGACCTATGGCTACACCTTC.

This clonotype was counted many times. The chain carries TRBV3-1 and TRBJ1-5, with 7 bases matching TRBD1. Trimming cost V 5 bases and J 6 bases; bases outside gene matches: 10. This CDR3 is 15 amino acids long. In germline, CDR1 is LGHDT, CDR2 YNNKEL (reference sequence). CDR3 coding DNA: TGTGCCAGCAGCGAAGGGGGCCCCTTGGGTCAGCCCCAGCATTTT. It codes for CASSEGGPLGQPQHF.